The present T cell receptor (beta chain) was sequenced within a study of T-cell memory formation after mild COVID-19. Germline V gene lookup returns CDR1 SGHRS and CDR2 YFSETQ. The ends were cut back, 0 bases at V and 4 bases at J, with 14 bases in the middle. The CDR3 spans 17 residues. TCRdb reprocessed the 5' RACE reads with MiXCR, giving one entry per CDR3 protein. The sample has hundreds of thousands of distinct CDR3 sequences; 15% to 20% are singletons. This clonotype came up a few times. Sequencing was carried out using PBMCs or a T cell subset sorted from them (not recorded which). The source is a man aged 18 to 35 who had mild COVID-19 (a few samples of this study predate the infection). Cell type and time point are not known. This chain links TRBV5-1 with TRBJ2-6; TRBD1 might be the D (6 bases). CDR3 loop: CASSLDGGGGGANVLTF. CDR3 DNA: TGCGCCAGCAGCTTGGATGGGGGCGGCGGAGGGGCCAACGTCCTGACTTTC.